This T cell receptor (beta chain) was identified during a study of CD8 T cells in Susac syndrome. The RNA, about 0.45 to 1 ug, was put through reverse transcription using random hexamers. The amplification used immunoSEQ multiplex PCR on TCR beta CDR3; it spanned 54 Vbeta and 13 Jbeta. MiXCR was run by TCRdb on the immunoSEQ multiplex PCR reads, yielding one entry per CDR3 protein. Counted here are some 96,000 distinct CDR3 sequences, 85% to 95% occurring once; the ten biggest clones make up approximately 0.3%. Points from the study as a whole: Where Susac syndrome CD4+ T cell repertoires were concerned, no clonal expansion was evident.

Looked up from germline, CDR1 is MDHEN and CDR2 is SYDVKM. V was pared by 4 bases and J by 9 bases, with 7 bases between. This CDR3 is 11 amino acids long. The patients with Susac syndrome were individuals who fulfilled the recently defined diagnostic criteria for disease that was either definite or probable. On this clonotype itself: The antigen remains undetermined.

Sequenced material: CD4+ T cells from PBMCs. This clonotype originated in a human donor with Susac syndrome. The chain joins TRBV28 to TRBJ2-4; D is uncertain. Here the CDR3 reads CASSSMFIQYF. The CDR3 region has the DNA TGTGCCAGCAGTTCCATGTTCATTCAGTACTTC.